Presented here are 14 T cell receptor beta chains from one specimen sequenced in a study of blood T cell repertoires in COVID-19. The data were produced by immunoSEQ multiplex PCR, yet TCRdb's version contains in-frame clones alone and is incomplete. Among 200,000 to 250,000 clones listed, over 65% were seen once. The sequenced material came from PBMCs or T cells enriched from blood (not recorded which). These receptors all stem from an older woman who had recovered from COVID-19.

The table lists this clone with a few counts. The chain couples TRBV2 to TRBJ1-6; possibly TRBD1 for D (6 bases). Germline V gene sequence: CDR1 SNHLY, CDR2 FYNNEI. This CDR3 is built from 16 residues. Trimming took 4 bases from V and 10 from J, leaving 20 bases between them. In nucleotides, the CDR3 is TGTGCCAGCAGTGTGGACAGAGAGGGTCTTGGATCACCCCTCCACTTT. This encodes CASSVDREGLGSPLHF.

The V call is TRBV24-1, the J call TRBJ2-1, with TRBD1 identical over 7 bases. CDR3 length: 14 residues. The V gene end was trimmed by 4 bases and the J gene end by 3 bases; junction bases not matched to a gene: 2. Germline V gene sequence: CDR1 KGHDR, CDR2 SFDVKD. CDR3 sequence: CATSDWDSYNEQFF. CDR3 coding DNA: TGTGCCACCAGTGACTGGGACAGCTACAATGAGCAGTTCTTC.

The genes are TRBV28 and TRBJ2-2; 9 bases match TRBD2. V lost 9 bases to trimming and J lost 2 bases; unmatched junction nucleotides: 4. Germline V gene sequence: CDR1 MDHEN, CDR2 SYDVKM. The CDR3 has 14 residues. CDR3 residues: CASIAGVNTGELFF. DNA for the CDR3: TGTGCCAGTATAGCGGGGGTTAACACCGGGGAGCTGTTTTTT.

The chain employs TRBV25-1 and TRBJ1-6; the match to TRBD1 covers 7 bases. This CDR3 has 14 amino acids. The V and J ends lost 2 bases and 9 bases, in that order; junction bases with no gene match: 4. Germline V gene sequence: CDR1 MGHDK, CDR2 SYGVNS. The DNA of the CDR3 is TGTGCCAGCAGTGAAAACAGGGGAGCTTCACCCCTCCACTTT. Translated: CASSENRGASPLHF. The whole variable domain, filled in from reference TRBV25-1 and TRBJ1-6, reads EADIYQTPRYLVIGTGKKITLECSQTMGHDKMYWYQQDPGMELHLIHYSYGVNSTEKGDLSSESTVSRIRTEHFPLTLESARPSHTSQYLCASSENRGASPLHFGNGTRLTVT.

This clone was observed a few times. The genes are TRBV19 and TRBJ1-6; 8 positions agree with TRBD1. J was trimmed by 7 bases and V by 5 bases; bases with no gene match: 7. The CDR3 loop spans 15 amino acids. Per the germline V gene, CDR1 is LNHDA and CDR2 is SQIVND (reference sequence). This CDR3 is CASSPQRDRNSPLHF. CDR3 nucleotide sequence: TGTGCCAGTAGTCCCCAGAGGGACAGGAATTCACCCCTCCACTTT.

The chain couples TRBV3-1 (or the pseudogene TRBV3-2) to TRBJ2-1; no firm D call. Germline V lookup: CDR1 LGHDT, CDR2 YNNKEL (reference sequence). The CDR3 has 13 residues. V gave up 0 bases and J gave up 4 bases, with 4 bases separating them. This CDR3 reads CASSQEEYNEQFF. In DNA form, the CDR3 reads TGTGCCAGCAGCCAAGAAGAGTACAATGAGCAGTTCTTC.

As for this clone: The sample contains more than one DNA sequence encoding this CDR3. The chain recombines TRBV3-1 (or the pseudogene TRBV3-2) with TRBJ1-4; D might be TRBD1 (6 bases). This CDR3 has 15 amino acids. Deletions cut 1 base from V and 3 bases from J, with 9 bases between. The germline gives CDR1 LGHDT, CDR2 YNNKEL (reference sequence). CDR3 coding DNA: TGTGCCAGCAGCCAAGGCAGGGGAGCTAATGAAAAACTGTTTTTT. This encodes CASSQGRGANEKLFF.

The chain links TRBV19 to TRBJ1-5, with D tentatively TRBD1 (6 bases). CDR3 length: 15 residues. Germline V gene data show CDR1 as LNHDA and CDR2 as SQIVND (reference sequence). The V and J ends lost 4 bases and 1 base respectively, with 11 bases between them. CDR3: CASSTQGNSNQPQHF. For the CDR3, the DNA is TGTGCCAGTAGTACACAGGGTAACAGCAATCAGCCCCAGCATTTT.

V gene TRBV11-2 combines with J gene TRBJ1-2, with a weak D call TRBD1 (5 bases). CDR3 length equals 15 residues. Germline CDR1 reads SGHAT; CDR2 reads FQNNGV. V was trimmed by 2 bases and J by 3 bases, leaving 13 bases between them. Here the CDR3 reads CASSLPRGGDYGYTF. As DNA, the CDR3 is TGTGCCAGCAGCTTACCCCGGGGGGGGGACTATGGCTACACCTTC.

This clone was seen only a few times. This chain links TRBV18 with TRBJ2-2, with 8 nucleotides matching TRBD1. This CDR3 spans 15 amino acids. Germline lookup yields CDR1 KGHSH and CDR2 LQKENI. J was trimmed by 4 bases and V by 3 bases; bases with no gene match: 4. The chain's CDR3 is CASSPGQGSTGELFF. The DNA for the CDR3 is TGTGCCAGCTCACCCGGACAGGGAAGCACCGGGGAGCTGTTTTTT.

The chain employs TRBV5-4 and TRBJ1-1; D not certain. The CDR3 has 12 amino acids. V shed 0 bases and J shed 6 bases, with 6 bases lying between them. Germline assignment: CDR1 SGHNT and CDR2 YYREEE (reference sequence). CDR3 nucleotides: TGTGCCAGCAGCTTGGGGAGAGCTGAAGCTTTCTTT. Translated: CASSLGRAEAFF.

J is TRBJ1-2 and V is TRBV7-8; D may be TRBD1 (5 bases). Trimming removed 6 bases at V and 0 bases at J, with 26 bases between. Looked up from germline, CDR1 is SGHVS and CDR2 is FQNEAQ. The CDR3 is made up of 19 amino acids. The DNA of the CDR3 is TGTGCCAGCAGTTCTACGCCGACAGCAGGGCACTTTTCTAACTATGGCTACACCTTC. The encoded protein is CASSSTPTAGHFSNYGYTF.

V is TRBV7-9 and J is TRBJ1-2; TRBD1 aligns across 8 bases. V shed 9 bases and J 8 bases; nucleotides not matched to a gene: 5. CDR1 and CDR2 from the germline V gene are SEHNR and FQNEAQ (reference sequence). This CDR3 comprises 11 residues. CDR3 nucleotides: TGTGCCAGTGGACAGGGTAGGGGCTACACCTTC. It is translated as CASGQGRGYTF.

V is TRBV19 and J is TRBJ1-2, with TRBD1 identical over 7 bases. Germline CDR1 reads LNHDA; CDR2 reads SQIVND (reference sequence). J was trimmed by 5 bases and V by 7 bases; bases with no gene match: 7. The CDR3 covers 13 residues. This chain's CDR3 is CASMGTVFYGYTF. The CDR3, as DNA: TGTGCCAGTATGGGGACAGTCTTTTATGGCTACACCTTC.